This T cell receptor beta chain stems from a study of post-analysis software for immune sequencing data. Overall study results and limits: Analysis by F measure revealed that same-batch samples clustered strongly together. Patients had higher frequencies than controls of about five TRBV segments, including TRBV5-6, TRBV5-1 and TRBV20-1.

TCR beta libraries were prepared from cDNA with unique molecular identifiers. T cells numbering 1 to 10 million yielded roughly 0.5 million cDNA molecules. One entry per CDR3 protein, called by TCRdb with MiXCR from the PCR reads. Among 400,000 to 500,000 distinct CDR3 sequences listed, 30% to 40% were seen once. The CDR3 extends over 14 amino acids. Germline loops: CDR1 SGHTA, CDR2 FQGTGA. This clonotype was observed a handful of times. Its antigen is undetermined. The TCR comes from a girl aged 2 to 9 with multiple sclerosis. The chain couples TRBV7-3 to TRBJ2-5; unclear D gene. The J call is doubtful: the DNA matches TRBJ2-7 better. The sample was blood. CDR3: CASSLNPPPGEQYF. The CDR3 DNA reads TGTGCCAGCAGCTTAAACCCCCCCCCCGGCGAGCAGTACTTC.